The entry below describes one T cell receptor beta chain. The sample originates from a study of blood T cell repertoires in COVID-19. Study overall: Samples came from the United States, Italy and Spain, spanning acute and convalescent COVID-19. Sources were T cells, B-cell-depleted T cells, or PBMCs; the material itself was cDNA or gDNA.

In the authors' workflow: How many nucleated cells were present was estimated from reference gene primer amplification. The repertoire was sequenced with immunoSEQ multiplex PCR; TCRdb's copy has only in-frame clones and lacks some. Clone size and the V and J calls come from that table; the DNA yielded D and trimming. The sample yields some 66,000 clones, about 70% seen once. This CDR3 is built from 17 residues. From germline, CDR1 is MRHNA and CDR2 SNTAGT. Losses at the gene ends were 0 bases for V and 1 base for J; bases not matched to a gene: 5. This sequence was found in a woman older than 75 with acute or convalescent COVID-19. The sample was peripheral blood. The J gene is TRBJ2-3, the V gene TRBV6-4; 9 bases match TRBD2. In nucleotides, the CDR3 is TGTGCCAGCAGTGACTCGAGTAGCGGGAGTGGCACAGATACGCAGTATTTT. Residues: CASSDSSSGSGTDTQYF.